Listed below are T cell receptor beta chains from one sample, sequenced in a study of cytomegalovirus exposure and HLA in healthy donors. The repertoire was sequenced with immunoSEQ multiplex PCR; TCRdb's copy has only in-frame clones and lacks some. This repertoire includes tens of thousands of clones. Sequencing input: PBMCs. These receptors came from a woman aged 25 to 39 in good health and CMV-seropositive. Each CDR3 is given without its conserved first and last residue. The D gene is left open where the match is weak.

d_gene: -
j_gene: TRBJ1-4
v_gene: TRBV11-2
CDR3aa: ASSYGGVRGNEKLF

d_gene: -
j_gene: TRBJ2-3
v_gene: TRBV2
CDR3aa: ASSRGQTSTDTQY

d_gene: -
j_gene: TRBJ2-4
v_gene: TRBV19
CDR3aa: ASSEQGTLAKNIQY

d_gene: -
j_gene: TRBJ1-2
v_gene: TRBV5-6
CDR3aa: ASTPGGNYGYT

d_gene: -
j_gene: TRBJ1-5
v_gene: TRBV30
CDR3aa: AWSFEVGGQPQH

d_gene: -
j_gene: TRBJ2-7
v_gene: TRBV5-1
CDR3aa: ASSLGQSAYEQY

d_gene: TRBD1
j_gene: TRBJ2-7
v_gene: TRBV2
CDR3aa: ASRLDRADYEQY

d_gene: -
j_gene: TRBJ1-1
v_gene: TRBV10-3
CDR3aa: AISELRDWNTEAF

d_gene: -
j_gene: TRBJ1-6
v_gene: TRBV5-1
CDR3aa: ASSLYLRGVDGGSSPLH

d_gene: -
j_gene: TRBJ1-4
v_gene: TRBV5-5
CDR3aa: ASSNLAGLPHNEKLF

d_gene: TRBD2
j_gene: -
v_gene: TRBV28
CDR3aa: ASSLSGGSYEQY

d_gene: TRBD1
j_gene: TRBJ2-1
v_gene: TRBV19
CDR3aa: ASSIGTGIHNEQF

d_gene: -
j_gene: TRBJ1-1
v_gene: TRBV29-1
CDR3aa: SVWAQGEAF

d_gene: -
j_gene: TRBJ2-1
v_gene: TRBV6-6
CDR3aa: ASSSLRGYNEQF

d_gene: -
j_gene: TRBJ1-1
v_gene: TRBV7-9
CDR3aa: ASSTEQGTEAF

d_gene: -
j_gene: TRBJ2-7
v_gene: TRBV28
CDR3aa: ASSFVGANSYEQY

d_gene: -
j_gene: TRBJ1-1
v_gene: TRBV5-1
CDR3aa: ASSPRPGTEAF

d_gene: TRBD2
j_gene: TRBJ2-7
v_gene: TRBV6-5
CDR3aa: ASSPRTSGSYGQY

d_gene: -
j_gene: TRBJ2-7
v_gene: TRBV6-5
CDR3aa: ASSPQGTEQY

d_gene: TRBD1
j_gene: TRBJ2-7
v_gene: TRBV27
CDR3aa: ASSPGQQIPYEQY

d_gene: -
j_gene: TRBJ1-1
v_gene: TRBV7-9
CDR3aa: ASSSPPNTEAF

d_gene: -
j_gene: TRBJ1-5
v_gene: TRBV5-1
CDR3aa: ASSPGGDQPQH

d_gene: TRBD2
j_gene: TRBJ2-5
v_gene: TRBV5-4
CDR3aa: ASARGGYQETQY

d_gene: -
j_gene: TRBJ2-5
v_gene: TRBV7-2
CDR3aa: ASSWGPGRRGETQY

d_gene: -
j_gene: TRBJ2-7
v_gene: TRBV5-6
CDR3aa: ASNPLAGQISEQY

d_gene: -
j_gene: TRBJ1-2
v_gene: TRBV5-1
CDR3aa: ASSLETGSYGYT

d_gene: TRBD2
j_gene: TRBJ2-3
v_gene: TRBV2
CDR3aa: ASSWLAGGDTQY

d_gene: -
j_gene: TRBJ1-5
v_gene: TRBV4-1
CDR3aa: ASSEREGLSNQPQH

d_gene: -
j_gene: TRBJ2-7
v_gene: TRBV7-2
CDR3aa: ASSISSYEQY

d_gene: TRBD1
j_gene: TRBJ1-4
v_gene: TRBV5-6
CDR3aa: ASSSIQGAANEKLF

d_gene: TRBD1
j_gene: TRBJ1-2
v_gene: TRBV30
CDR3aa: AWSVGQGANYGYT

d_gene: TRBD2
j_gene: TRBJ2-3
v_gene: TRBV29-1
CDR3aa: SVEVSGAVDTQY

d_gene: TRBD1
j_gene: TRBJ2-7
v_gene: TRBV4-1
CDR3aa: ASSLDRGGYEQY

d_gene: TRBD1
j_gene: TRBJ2-6
v_gene: TRBV10-3
CDR3aa: AISETSRDRAIGANVLT

d_gene: TRBD1
j_gene: TRBJ2-7
v_gene: TRBV5-6
CDR3aa: ASSPVTGGYEQY

d_gene: -
j_gene: TRBJ2-7
v_gene: TRBV7-9
CDR3aa: ASSLRGSYEQY

d_gene: -
j_gene: TRBJ1-5
v_gene: TRBV27
CDR3aa: ASSFSPLGNQPQH

d_gene: -
j_gene: TRBJ1-5
v_gene: TRBV6-7
CDR3aa: ARRPGGDSNQPQH

d_gene: -
j_gene: TRBJ1-1
v_gene: TRBV6-4
CDR3aa: ASKEFGGVNTEAF

d_gene: -
j_gene: TRBJ2-1
v_gene: TRBV30
CDR3aa: AWSRSVPEQF

d_gene: -
j_gene: TRBJ1-1
v_gene: TRBV5-1
CDR3aa: ASSWDLGEAAF

d_gene: -
j_gene: TRBJ1-6
v_gene: TRBV11-2
CDR3aa: ASSFGTSSPLH

d_gene: TRBD1
j_gene: TRBJ1-6
v_gene: TRBV6-5
CDR3aa: ASKIPGQISSPLH

d_gene: -
j_gene: TRBJ2-7
v_gene: TRBV6-1
CDR3aa: ASSEAKGEQY

d_gene: -
j_gene: TRBJ2-7
v_gene: TRBV10-1
CDR3aa: ASSDGTRLEQY

d_gene: TRBD1
j_gene: TRBJ1-1
v_gene: TRBV5-4
CDR3aa: ASSTGQGARTEAF

d_gene: -
j_gene: TRBJ1-5
v_gene: TRBV6-6
CDR3aa: ASRGLDGTNQPQH

d_gene: -
j_gene: TRBJ2-7
v_gene: TRBV18
CDR3aa: ASSRVRGAQYEQY

d_gene: TRBD1
j_gene: TRBJ1-1
v_gene: TRBV5-1
CDR3aa: ASSPGQGAEAF

d_gene: -
j_gene: TRBJ1-1
v_gene: TRBV4-1
CDR3aa: ASSKKGDTEAF

d_gene: TRBD1
j_gene: TRBJ2-6
v_gene: TRBV18
CDR3aa: ASSHLGQGLGANVLT

d_gene: -
j_gene: TRBJ1-3
v_gene: TRBV18
CDR3aa: ASSPQRISGNTIY

d_gene: -
j_gene: TRBJ2-5
v_gene: TRBV28
CDR3aa: ATLKGGVETQY